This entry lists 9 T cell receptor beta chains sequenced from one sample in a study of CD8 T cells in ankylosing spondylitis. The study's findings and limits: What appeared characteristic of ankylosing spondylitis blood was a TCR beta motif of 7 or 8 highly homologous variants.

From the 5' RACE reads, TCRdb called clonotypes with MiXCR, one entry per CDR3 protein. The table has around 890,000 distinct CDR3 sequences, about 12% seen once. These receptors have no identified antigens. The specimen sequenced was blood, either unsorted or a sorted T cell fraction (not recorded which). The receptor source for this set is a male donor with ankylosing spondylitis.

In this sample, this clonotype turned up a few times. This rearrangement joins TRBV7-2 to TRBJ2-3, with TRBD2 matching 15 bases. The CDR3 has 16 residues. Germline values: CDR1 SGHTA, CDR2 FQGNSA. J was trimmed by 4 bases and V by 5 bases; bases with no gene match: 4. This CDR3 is CASSRTSGGESDTQYF. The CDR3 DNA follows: TGTGCCAGCAGCAGGACTAGCGGGGGGGAATCAGATACGCAGTATTTT.

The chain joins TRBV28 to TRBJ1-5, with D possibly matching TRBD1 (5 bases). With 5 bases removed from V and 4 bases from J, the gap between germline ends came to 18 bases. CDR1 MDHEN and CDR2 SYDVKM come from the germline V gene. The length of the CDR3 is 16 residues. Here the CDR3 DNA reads TGTGCCAGCAGTCCGCTTTACAGGAGATTTAATCAGCCCCAGCATTTT. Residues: CASSPLYRRFNQPQHF.

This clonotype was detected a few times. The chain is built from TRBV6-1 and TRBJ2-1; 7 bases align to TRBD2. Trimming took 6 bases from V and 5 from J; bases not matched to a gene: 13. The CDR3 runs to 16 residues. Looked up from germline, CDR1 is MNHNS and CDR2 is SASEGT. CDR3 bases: TGTGCCAGCAGCCCTTGGATGGAGCGGGGCAACAATGAGCAGTTCTTC. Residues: CASSPWMERGNNEQFF.

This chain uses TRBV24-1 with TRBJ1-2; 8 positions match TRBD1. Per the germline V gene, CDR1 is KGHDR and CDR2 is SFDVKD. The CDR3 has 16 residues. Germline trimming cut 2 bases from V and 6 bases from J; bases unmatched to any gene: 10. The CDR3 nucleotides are TGTGCCACCAGTGATTCGGAGACAGGGGCCTATCATGGCTACACCTTC. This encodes CATSDSETGAYHGYTF.

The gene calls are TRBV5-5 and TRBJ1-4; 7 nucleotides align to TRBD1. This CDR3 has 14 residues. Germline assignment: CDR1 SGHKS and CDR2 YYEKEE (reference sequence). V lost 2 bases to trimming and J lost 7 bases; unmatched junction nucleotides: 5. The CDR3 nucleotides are TGTGCCAGCAGCTTCAGGGGGACTCGTGAAAAACTGTTTTTT. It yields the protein CASSFRGTREKLFF.

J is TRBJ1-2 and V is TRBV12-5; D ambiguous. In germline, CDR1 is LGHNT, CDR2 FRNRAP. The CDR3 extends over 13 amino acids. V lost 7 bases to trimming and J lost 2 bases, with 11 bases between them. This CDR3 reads CASARGGNYGYTF. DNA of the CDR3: TGTGCTAGTGCTCGCGGAGGGAACTATGGCTACACCTTC.

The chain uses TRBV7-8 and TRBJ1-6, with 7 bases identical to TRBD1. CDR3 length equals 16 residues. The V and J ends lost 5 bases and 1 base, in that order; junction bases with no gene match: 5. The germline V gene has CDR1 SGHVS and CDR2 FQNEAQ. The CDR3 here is CASSRRQGSYNSPLHF. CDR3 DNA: TGTGCCAGCAGCAGAAGACAGGGATCCTATAATTCACCCCTCCACTTT.

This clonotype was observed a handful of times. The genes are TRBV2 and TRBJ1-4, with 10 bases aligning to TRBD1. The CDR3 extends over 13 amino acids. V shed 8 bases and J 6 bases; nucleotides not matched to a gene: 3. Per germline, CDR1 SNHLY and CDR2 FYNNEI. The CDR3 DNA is TGTGCCAGCTCCGGGACAGGGGATGAAAAACTGTTTTTT. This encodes CASSGTGDEKLFF.

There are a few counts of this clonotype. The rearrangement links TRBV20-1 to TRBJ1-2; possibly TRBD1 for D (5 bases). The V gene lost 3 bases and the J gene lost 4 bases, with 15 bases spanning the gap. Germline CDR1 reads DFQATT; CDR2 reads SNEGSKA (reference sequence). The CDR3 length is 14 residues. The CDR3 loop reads CSARGPRDVYGYTF. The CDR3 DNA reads TGCAGTGCTAGGGGGCCACGCGACGTCTATGGCTACACCTTC.